This T cell receptor beta chain was recovered during a study of OX40 agonist ivuxolimab in advanced cancers. Overall study: It was ivuxolimab, an agonistic anti-OX40 (CD134) antibody, that patients were treated with.

The repertoire was sequenced with immunoSEQ multiplex PCR; TCRdb's copy has only in-frame clones and lacks some. The repertoire holds approximately 72,000 clones, with around 84% as singletons. Germline V lookup: CDR1 SNHLY, CDR2 FYNNEI. The V end lost 0 bases, the J end lost 7 bases, and 12 bases lay between the germline ends. The CDR3 loop spans 15 amino acids. This TCR came from an adult with an advanced solid tumor such as melanoma, head and neck, liver or kidney cancer. The V and J genes are TRBV2 and TRBJ1-4, with D maybe TRBD1 (6 bases). Source: CD4+ or CD8+ T cells sorted from blood, taken in a trial of the OX40 agonist ivuxolimab. In DNA, the CDR3 is TGTGCCAGCAGTGAAGCGGGCAGGGGAGCTGAAAAACTGTTTTTT. This encodes CASSEAGRGAEKLFF.